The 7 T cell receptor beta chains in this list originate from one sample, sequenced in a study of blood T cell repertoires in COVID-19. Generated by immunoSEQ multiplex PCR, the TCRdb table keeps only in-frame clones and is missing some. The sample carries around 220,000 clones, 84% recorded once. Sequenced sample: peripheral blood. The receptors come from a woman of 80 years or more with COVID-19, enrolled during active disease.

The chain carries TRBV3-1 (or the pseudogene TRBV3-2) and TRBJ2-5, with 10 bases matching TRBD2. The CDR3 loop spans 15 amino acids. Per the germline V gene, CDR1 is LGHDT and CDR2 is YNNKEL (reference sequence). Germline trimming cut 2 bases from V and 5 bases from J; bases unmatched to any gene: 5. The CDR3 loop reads CASSQPSGGWETQYF. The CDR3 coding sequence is TGTGCCAGCAGCCAACCTAGCGGGGGTTGGGAGACCCAGTACTTC.

The CDR3 loop is CASSPPPGTGHQPQHF. For the CDR3, the DNA is TGTGCCAGCTCACCGCCTCCCGGGACAGGGCACCAGCCCCAGCATTTT. The chain employs TRBV18 and TRBJ1-5; 9 bases are a match to TRBD1. Germline loops: CDR1 KGHSH, CDR2 LQKENI. J lost 7 bases, V lost 3 bases, and 10 bases had no gene match. The CDR3 consists of 16 residues. Filled out from reference TRBV18 and TRBJ1-5, the complete variable domain reads NAGVMQNPRHLVRRRGQEARLRCSPMKGHSHVYWYRQLPEEGLKFMVYLQKENIIDESGMPKERFSAEFPKEGPSILRIQQVVRGDSAAYFCASSPPPGTGHQPQHFGDGTRLSIL.

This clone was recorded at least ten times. CDR3 coding DNA: TGTGCCAGCAAAATGACAGGAGCGAGTCAGCCCCAGCATTTT. Translation gives CASKMTGASQPQHF. The J gene is TRBJ1-5, the V gene TRBV27; the D gene is possibly TRBD1 (6 bases). Trimming removed 7 bases from V and 6 bases from J, with 16 bases in between. The germline gives CDR1 MNHEY, CDR2 SMNVEV (reference sequence). The CDR3 has 14 amino acids.

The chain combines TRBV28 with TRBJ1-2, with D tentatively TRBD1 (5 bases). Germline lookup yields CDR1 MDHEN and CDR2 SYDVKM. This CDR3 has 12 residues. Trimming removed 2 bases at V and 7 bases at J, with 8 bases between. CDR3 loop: CASSLQGRGYTF. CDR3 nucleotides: TGTGCCAGCAGTTTACAGGGTCGTGGCTACACCTTC.

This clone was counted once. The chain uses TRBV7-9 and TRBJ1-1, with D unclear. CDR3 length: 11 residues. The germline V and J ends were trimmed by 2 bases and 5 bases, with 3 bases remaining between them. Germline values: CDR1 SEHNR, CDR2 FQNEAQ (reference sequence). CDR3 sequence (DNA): TGTGCCAGCAGCTTACTAACTGAAGCTTTCTTT. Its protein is CASSLLTEAFF. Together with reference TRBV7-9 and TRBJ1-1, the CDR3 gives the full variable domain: DTGVSQNPRHKITKRGQNVTFRCDPISEHNRLYWYRQTLGQGPEFLTYFQNEAQLEKSRLLSDRFSAERPKGSFSTLEIQRTEQGDSAMYLCASSLLTEAFFGQGTRLTVV.

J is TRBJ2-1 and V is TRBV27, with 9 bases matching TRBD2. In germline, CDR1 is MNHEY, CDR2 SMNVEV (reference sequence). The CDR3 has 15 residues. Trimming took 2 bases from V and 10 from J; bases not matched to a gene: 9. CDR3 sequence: CASSLVLAGSREQFF. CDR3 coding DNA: TGTGCCAGCAGTTTAGTGCTAGCGGGGAGTAGGGAGCAGTTCTTC.

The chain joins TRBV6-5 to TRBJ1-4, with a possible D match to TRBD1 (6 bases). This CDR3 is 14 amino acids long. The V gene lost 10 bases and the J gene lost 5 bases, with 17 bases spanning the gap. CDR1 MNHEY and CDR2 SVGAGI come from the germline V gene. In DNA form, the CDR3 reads TGTGCCATCAGAGGCCTGGGGGCGAATGAAAAACTGTTTTTT. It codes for CAIRGLGANEKLFF.